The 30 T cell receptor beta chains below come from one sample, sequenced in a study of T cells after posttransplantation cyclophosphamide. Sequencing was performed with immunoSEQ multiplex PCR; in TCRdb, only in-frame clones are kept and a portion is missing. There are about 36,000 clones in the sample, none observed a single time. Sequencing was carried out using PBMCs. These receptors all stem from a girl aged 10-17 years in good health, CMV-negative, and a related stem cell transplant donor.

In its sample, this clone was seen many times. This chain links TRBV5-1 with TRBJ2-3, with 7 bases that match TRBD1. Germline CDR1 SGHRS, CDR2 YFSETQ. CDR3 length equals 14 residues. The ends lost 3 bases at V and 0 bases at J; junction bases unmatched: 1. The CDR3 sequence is CASSSDRSTDTQYF. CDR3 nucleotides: TGCGCCAGCAGCTCGGACAGGAGCACAGATACGCAGTATTTT.

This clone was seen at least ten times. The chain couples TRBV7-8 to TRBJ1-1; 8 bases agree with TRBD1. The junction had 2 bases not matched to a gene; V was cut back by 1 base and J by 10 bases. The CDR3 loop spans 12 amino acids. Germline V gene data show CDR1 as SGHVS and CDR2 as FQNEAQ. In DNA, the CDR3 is TGTGCCAGCAGCTTAGGGACAGGGCGAGCTTTCTTT. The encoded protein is CASSLGTGRAFF.

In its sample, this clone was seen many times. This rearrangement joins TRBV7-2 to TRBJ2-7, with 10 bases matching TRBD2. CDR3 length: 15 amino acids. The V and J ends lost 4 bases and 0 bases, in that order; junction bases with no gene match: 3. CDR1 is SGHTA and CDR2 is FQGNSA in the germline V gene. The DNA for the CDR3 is TGTGCCAGCAGCTCACTAGCGGGGTCCTCCTACGAGCAGTACTTC. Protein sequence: CASSSLAGSSYEQYF.

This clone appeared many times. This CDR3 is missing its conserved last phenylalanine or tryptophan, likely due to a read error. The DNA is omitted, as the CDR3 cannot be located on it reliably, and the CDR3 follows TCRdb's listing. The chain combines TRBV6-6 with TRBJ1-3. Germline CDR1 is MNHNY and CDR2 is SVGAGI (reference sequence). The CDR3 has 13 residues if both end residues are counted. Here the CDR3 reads CASSYSPVAERIA.

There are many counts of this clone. The CDR3 is CASGPEDAQFF. CDR3 DNA sequence: TGTGCTAGTGGTCCGGAGGATGCGCAGTTCTTC. The chain employs TRBV12-5 and TRBJ2-1, with a tentative D call TRBD2 (5 bases). V shed 5 bases and J shed 12 bases, with 11 bases lying between them. The CDR3 runs 11 residues. Germline assignment: CDR1 LGHNT and CDR2 FRNRAP.

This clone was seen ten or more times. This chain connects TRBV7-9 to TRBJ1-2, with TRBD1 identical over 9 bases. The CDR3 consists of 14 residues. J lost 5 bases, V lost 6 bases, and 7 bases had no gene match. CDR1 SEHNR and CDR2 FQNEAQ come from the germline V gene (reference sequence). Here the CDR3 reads CASRPTGGGYGYTF. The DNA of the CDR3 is TGTGCCAGCAGACCGACAGGGGGAGGGTATGGCTACACCTTC.

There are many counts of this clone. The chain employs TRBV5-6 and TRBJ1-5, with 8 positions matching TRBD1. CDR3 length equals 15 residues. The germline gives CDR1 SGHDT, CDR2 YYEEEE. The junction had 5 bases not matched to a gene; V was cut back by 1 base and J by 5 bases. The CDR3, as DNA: TGTGCCAGCAGCTTGACGGACAGGGACGATCAGCCCCAGCATTTT. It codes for CASSLTDRDDQPQHF. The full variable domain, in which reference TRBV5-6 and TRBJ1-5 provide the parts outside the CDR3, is DAGVTQSPTHLIKTRGQQVTLRCSPKSGHDTVSWYQQALGQGPQFIFQYYEEEERQRGNFPDRFSGHQFPNYSSELNVNALLLGDSALYLCASSLTDRDDQPQHFGDGTRLSIL.

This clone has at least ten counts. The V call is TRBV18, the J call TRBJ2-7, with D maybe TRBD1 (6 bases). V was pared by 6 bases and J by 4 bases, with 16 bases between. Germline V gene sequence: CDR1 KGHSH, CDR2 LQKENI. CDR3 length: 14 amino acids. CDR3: CASSAGQWPYEQYF. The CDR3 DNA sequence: TGTGCCAGCTCGGCCGGACAGTGGCCATACGAGCAGTACTTC.

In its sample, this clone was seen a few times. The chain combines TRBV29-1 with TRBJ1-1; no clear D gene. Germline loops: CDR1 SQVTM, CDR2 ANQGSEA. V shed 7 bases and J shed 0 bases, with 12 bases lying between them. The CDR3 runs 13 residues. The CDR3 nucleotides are TGCAGCGCCCGAGGAGGTTTGAACACTGAAGCTTTCTTT. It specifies CSARGGLNTEAFF.

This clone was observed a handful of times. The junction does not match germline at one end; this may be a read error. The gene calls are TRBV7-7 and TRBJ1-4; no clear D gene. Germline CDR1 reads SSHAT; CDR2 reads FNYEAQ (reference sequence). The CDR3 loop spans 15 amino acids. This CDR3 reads CASSKTGVPNEKLSF. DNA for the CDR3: TGTGCCAGCAGCAAAACCGGGGTACCTAATGAAAAACTGTCTTTT.

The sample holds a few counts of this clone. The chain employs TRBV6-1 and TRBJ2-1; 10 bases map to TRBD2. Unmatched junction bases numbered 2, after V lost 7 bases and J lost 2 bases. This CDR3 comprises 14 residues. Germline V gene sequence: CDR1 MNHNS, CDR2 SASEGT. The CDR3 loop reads CASTLAGAYNEQFF. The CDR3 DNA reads TGTGCCAGCACTCTAGCGGGGGCCTACAATGAGCAGTTCTTC.

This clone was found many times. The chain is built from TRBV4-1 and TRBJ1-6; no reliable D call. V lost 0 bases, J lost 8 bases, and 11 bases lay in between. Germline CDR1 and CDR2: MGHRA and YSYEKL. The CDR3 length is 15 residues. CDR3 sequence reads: CASSQDRVAYSPLHF. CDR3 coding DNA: TGCGCCAGCAGCCAAGATCGGGTGGCCTATTCACCCCTCCACTTT.

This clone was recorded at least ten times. The DNA for the CDR3 is TGTGCCAGCAGGCGGGACCGGGCGGTGAACACTGAAGCTTTCTTT. This codes for CASRRDRAVNTEAFF. The rearrangement joins TRBV28 to TRBJ1-1, with D perhaps TRBD1 (5 bases). Per the germline V gene, CDR1 is MDHEN and CDR2 is SYDVKM. This CDR3 is 15 amino acids long. V was shortened by 6 bases and J by 0 bases, with 14 bases between the two germline ends. Variable domain in full (rest from reference TRBV28 and TRBJ1-1): DVKVTQSSRYLVKRTGEKVFLECVQDMDHENMFWYRQDPGLGLRLIYFSYDVKMKEKGDIPEGYSVSREKKERFSLILESASTNQTSMYLCASRRDRAVNTEAFFGQGTRLTVV.

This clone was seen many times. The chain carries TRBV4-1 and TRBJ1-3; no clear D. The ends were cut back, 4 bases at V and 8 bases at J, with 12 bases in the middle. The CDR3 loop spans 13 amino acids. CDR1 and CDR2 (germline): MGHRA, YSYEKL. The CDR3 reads CASSPDYSHTIYF. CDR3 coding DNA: TGCGCCAGCAGCCCCGATTACTCGCACACCATATATTTT.

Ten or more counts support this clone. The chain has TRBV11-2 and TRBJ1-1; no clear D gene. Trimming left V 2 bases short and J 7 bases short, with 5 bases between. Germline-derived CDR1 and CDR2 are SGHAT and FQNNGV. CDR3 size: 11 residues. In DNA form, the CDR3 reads TGTGCCAGCAGCTTACAGGTTGAAGCTTTCTTT. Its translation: CASSLQVEAFF.

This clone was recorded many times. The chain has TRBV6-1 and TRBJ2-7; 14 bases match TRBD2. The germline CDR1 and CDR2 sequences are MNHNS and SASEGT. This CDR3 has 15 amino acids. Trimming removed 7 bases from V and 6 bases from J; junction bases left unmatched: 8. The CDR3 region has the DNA TGTGCCAGCATTCGGACTAGCGGGGGGTGGGCCGAGCAGTACTTC. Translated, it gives CASIRTSGGWAEQYF.

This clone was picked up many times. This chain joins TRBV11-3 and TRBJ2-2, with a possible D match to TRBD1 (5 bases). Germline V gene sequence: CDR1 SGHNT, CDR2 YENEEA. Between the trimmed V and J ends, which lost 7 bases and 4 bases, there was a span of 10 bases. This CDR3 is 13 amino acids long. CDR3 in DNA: TGTGCCAGCACCTCAAGGGGCACCGGGGAGCTGTTTTTT. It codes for CASTSRGTGELFF. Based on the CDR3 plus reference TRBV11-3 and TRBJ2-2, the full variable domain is EAGVVQSPRYKIIEKKQPVAFWCNPISGHNTLYWYLQNLGQGPELLIRYENEEAVDDSQLPKDRFSAERLKGVDSTLKIQPAELGDSAVYLCASTSRGTGELFFGEGSRLTVL.

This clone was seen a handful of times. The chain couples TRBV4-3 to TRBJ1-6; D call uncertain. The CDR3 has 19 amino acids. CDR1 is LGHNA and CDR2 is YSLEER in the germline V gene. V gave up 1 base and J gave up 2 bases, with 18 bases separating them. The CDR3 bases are TGCGCCAGCAGCCAAGGCGCGCAATGGGCACAAACCTATAATTCACCCCTCCACTTT. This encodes CASSQGAQWAQTYNSPLHF.

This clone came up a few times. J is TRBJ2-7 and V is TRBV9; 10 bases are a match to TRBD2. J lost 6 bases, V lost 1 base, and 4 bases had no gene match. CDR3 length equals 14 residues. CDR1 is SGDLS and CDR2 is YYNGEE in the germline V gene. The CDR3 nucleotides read TGTGCCAGCAGCGTAACGTTAGCGGGAGGCGAGCAGTACTTC. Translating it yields CASSVTLAGGEQYF.

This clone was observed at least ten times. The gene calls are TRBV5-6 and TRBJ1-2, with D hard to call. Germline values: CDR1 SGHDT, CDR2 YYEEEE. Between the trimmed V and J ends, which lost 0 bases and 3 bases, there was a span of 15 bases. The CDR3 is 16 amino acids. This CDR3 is CASSLAQAPDHYGYTF. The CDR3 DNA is TGTGCCAGCAGCTTGGCGCAGGCCCCAGATCACTATGGCTACACCTTC.

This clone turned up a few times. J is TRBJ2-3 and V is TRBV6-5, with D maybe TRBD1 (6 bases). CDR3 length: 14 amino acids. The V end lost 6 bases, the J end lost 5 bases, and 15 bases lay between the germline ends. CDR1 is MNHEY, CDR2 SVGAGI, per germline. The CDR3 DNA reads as TGTGCCAGCAGGTACGGGACAAGGGAAGATACGCAGTATTTT. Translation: CASRYGTREDTQYF.

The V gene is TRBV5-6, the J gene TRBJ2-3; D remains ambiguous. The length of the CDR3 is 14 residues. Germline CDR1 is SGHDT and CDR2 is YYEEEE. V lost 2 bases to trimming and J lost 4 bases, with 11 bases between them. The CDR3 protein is CASSLQDWADTQYF. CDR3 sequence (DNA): TGTGCCAGCAGCTTACAAGACTGGGCAGATACGCAGTATTTT.

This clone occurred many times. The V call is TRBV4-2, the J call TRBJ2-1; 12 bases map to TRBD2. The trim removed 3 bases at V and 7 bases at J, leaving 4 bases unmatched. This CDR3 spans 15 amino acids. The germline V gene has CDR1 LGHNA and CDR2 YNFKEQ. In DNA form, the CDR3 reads TGTGCCAGCAGCCAGGGGACTAGCGGGTATAATGAGCAGTTCTTC. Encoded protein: CASSQGTSGYNEQFF.

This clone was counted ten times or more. CDR3 loop: CASSQGTDTEAFF. The CDR3 bases are TGCGCCAGCAGCCAAGGGACAGACACTGAAGCTTTCTTT. The V gene is TRBV4-3, the J gene TRBJ1-1, with D possibly TRBD1 on 6 matching bases. This CDR3 region has 13 residues. V was pared by 1 base and J by 3 bases, with 6 bases between. CDR1 and CDR2 (germline): LGHNA, YSLEER.

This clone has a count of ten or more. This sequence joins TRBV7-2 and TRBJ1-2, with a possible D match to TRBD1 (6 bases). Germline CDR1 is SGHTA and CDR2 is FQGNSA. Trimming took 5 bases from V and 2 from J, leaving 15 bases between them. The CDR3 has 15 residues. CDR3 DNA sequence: TGTGCCAGCAGCAAAGAGATAACAGGGAACTATGGCTACACCTTC. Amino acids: CASSKEITGNYGYTF.

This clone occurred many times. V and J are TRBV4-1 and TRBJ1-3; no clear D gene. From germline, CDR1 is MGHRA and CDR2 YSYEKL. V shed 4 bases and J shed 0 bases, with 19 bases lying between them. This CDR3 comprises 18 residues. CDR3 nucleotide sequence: TGCGCCAGCAGCCCTCTAGGTAGAGGGAAGGGCTCTGGAAACACCATATATTTT. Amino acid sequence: CASSPLGRGKGSGNTIYF.

The CDR3 loop is CASSLGDRYAGELFF. CDR3 nucleotide sequence: TGTGCCAGCAGCTTGGGCGACAGGTACGCCGGGGAGCTGTTTTTT. The V and J genes are TRBV5-4 and TRBJ2-2; tentatively, D is TRBD1 (6 bases). This CDR3 has 15 residues. V lost 0 bases to trimming and J lost 6 bases, with 12 bases between them. CDR1 and CDR2 from the germline V gene are SGHNT and YYREEE (reference sequence).

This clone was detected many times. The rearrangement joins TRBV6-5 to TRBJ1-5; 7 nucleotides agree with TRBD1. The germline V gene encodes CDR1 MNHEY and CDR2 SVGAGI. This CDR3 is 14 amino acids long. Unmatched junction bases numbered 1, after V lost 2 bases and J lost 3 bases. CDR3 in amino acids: CASSYTGDNQPQHF. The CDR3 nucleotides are TGTGCCAGCAGTTACACAGGGGACAATCAGCCCCAGCATTTT.

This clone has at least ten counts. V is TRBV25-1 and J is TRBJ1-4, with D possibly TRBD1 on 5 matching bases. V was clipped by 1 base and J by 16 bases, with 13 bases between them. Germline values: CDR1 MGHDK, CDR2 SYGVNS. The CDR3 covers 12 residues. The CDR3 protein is CASSEWWGEAFF. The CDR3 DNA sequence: TGTGCCAGCAGTGAATGGTGGGGGGAGGCGTTTTTT.

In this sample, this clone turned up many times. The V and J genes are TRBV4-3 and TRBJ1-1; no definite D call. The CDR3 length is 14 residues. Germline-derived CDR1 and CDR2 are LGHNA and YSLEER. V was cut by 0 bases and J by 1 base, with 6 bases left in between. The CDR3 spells CASSQDAGNTEAFF. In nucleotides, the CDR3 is TGCGCCAGCAGCCAAGATGCAGGGAACACTGAAGCTTTCTTT.